This T cell receptor beta chain was found in a study of blood T cell repertoires in COVID-19. Whole-study context: Italy, Spain and the United States were the sources of the convalescent and acute COVID-19 samples. T cells, B-cell-depleted T cells, or PBMCs supplied cDNA or gDNA.

Trimming removed 6 bases at V and 8 bases at J, with 16 bases between. Germline CDR1 and CDR2: SNHLY and FYNNEI. The CDR3 totals 13 residues. This clone was observed a handful of times. The table came from immunoSEQ multiplex PCR; TCRdb's copy has only in-frame clones and leaves some out. The sample shows over 150,000 clones, roughly four fifths of them seen only once. A Seattle source enrolled patients during active infection and followed them longitudinally. V usage is TRBV2 and J usage is TRBJ1-2, with unresolved D. The TCR was taken from an elderly woman with COVID-19, enrolled during active disease. The sequencing input was peripheral blood. The CDR3: CASSFRGNSGYTF. CDR3 DNA: TGTGCCAGCAGCTTTCGGGGTAACTCGGGCTACACCTTC.